These 27 T cell receptor beta chains were sequenced from one sample in a study of OX40 agonist ivuxolimab in advanced cancers. Only in-frame clones appear in the TCRdb table, and some are missing; sequencing was by immunoSEQ multiplex PCR. This sample has 52,000 or so clones, with roughly 87% found just once. The sample in question was CD4+ or CD8+ T cells sorted from blood, obtained in a trial of the OX40 agonist ivuxolimab. These receptors were collected from an adult with an advanced solid tumor such as melanoma, head and neck, liver or kidney cancer.

The chain carries TRBV6-1 and TRBJ1-1; D gene unclear. The germline CDR1 and CDR2 sequences are MNHNS and SASEGT. CDR3 length: 10 residues. Trimming pared 6 bases from V and 7 bases from J, leaving 6 bases between. Written as DNA, the CDR3 is TGTGCCAGCAGGGACCTTGAAGCTTTCTTT. Residues: CASRDLEAFF.

The chain uses TRBV7-3 and TRBJ2-1; 14 nucleotides align to TRBD2. This CDR3 is built from 17 residues. Germline assignment: CDR1 SGHTA and CDR2 FQGTGA. The ends lost 0 bases at V and 9 bases at J; junction bases unmatched: 7. DNA of the CDR3: TGTGCCAGCAGCTTAACCTCGGGACTAGCGGGAGTCGGTGAGCAGTTCTTC. The encoded protein is CASSLTSGLAGVGEQFF.

The gene calls are TRBV5-1 and TRBJ2-7; 8 bases are a match to TRBD1. CDR3 size: 14 residues. V was pared by 0 bases and J by 2 bases, with 1 base of the junction left unmatched. Germline CDR1 and CDR2: SGHRS and YFSETQ. The CDR3 is CASSLGTGPYEQYV. Written as DNA, the CDR3 is TGCGCCAGCAGCTTGGGGACAGGGCCCTACGAGCAGTACGTC.

The chain employs TRBV7-2 and TRBJ2-7, with 10 nucleotides matching TRBD2. The ends lost 3 bases at V and 0 bases at J; junction bases unmatched: 5. The CDR3 totals 16 residues. Germline CDR1 reads SGHTA; CDR2 reads FQGNSA. CDR3 sequence reads: CASSFTSSGGSYEQYV. CDR3 nucleotide sequence: TGTGCCAGCAGCTTCACCTCTAGCGGGGGCTCCTACGAGCAGTACGTC.

The J gene is TRBJ2-1, the V gene TRBV6-6; D not resolved. Trimming left V 6 bases short and J 10 bases short, with 16 bases between. Germline V gene sequence: CDR1 MNHNY, CDR2 SVGAGI (reference sequence). This CDR3 has 13 residues. DNA for the CDR3: TGTGCCAGCAGCTACGACCCACAAGTAGAGCAGTTCTTC. Amino acid sequence: CASSYDPQVEQFF.

This clone turned up a few times. J is TRBJ1-5 and V is TRBV19; 7 nucleotides line up with TRBD1. The CDR3 totals 14 residues. CDR1 is LNHDA and CDR2 is SQIVND in the germline V gene (reference sequence). With 8 bases clipped from V and 6 bases from J, the junction kept 10 bases outside the gene matches. The CDR3 bases are TGTGCCAGTGACACAGGGGTTTTGGGTCAGCCCCAGCATTTT. It encodes CASDTGVLGQPQHF. Supplemented by reference TRBV19 and TRBJ1-5, the full variable domain reads DGGITQSPKYLFRKEGQNVTLSCEQNLNHDAMYWYRQDPGQGLRLIYYSQIVNDFQKGDIAEGYSVSREKKESFPLTVTSAQKNPTAFYLCASDTGVLGQPQHFGDGTRLSIL.

Only one count was recorded for this clone. The chain employs TRBV18 and TRBJ1-2; 7 nucleotides line up with TRBD1. Germline trimming cut 2 bases from V and 5 bases from J; bases unmatched to any gene: 5. Germline loops: CDR1 KGHSH, CDR2 LQKENI. CDR3 size: 14 residues. The DNA for the CDR3 is TGTGCCAGCTCACCAGAGGGGGCGTTGTATGGCTACACCTTC. Residues: CASSPEGALYGYTF.

This clone was counted a single time. The chain combines TRBV5-6 with TRBJ2-1, with D perhaps TRBD2 (6 bases). This CDR3 is built from 16 residues. Trimming took off 0 bases at V and 2 bases at J, with 12 bases between the two ends. CDR1 is SGHDT, CDR2 YYEEEE, per germline. The DNA for the CDR3 is TGTGCCAGCAGCTTGGCCGGGCGGGGAGCCTACAATGAGCAGTTCTTC. This gives the protein CASSLAGRGAYNEQFF.

The rearrangement joins TRBV14 to TRBJ2-3; no clear D. The CDR3 has 14 residues. V was trimmed by 1 base and J by 4 bases, leaving 9 bases between them. Germline V gives CDR1 SGHDN, CDR2 FVKESK. CDR3 loop: CASSQGFFPDTQYF. The CDR3 nucleotides read TGTGCCAGCAGCCAAGGATTCTTTCCAGATACGCAGTATTTT.

The chain has TRBV6-1 and TRBJ1-4; TRBD1 matches at 8 bases. The CDR3 sequence is 14 residues long. CDR1 MNHNS and CDR2 SASEGT come from the germline V gene. The ends lost 9 bases at V and 8 bases at J; junction bases unmatched: 11. The CDR3 spells CASGTRGLKEKLFF. The CDR3 DNA reads as TGTGCCAGTGGGACCAGGGGGCTTAAGGAAAAACTGTTTTTT.

This clone was picked up one time. CDR3 in DNA: TGTGCCAGCAGCCCGTGGGAGGGGGCGAGGAACACTGAAGCTTTCTTT. Residues: CASSPWEGARNTEAFF. This chain links TRBV11-2 with TRBJ1-1; 7 nucleotides match TRBD1. Unmatched junction bases numbered 10, after V lost 5 bases and J lost 1 base. Germline CDR1 is SGHAT and CDR2 is FQNNGV. The CDR3 length is 16 residues.

The chain is built from TRBV11-2 and TRBJ2-7; the D is unclear. There are 14 residues in the CDR3. Germline V CDR1 and CDR2: SGHAT, FQNNGV. V was trimmed by 5 bases and J by 2 bases, leaving 13 bases between them. The CDR3 coding sequence is TGTGCCAGCAGCGGGGTTGAAGGAGCCTACGAGCAGTACGTC. Amino acid sequence: CASSGVEGAYEQYV.

The V gene is TRBV15, the J gene TRBJ1-1; possible D gene TRBD1, 6 bases. Germline V gene sequence: CDR1 LNHNV, CDR2 YYDKDF (reference sequence). Trimming cost V 8 bases and J 1 base, with 20 bases left between them. The CDR3 extends over 16 amino acids. The CDR3 coding sequence is TGTGCCACCGGGCGTTTGGGGGGGCAGGGGAACACTGAAGCTTTCTTT. This gives the protein CATGRLGGQGNTEAFF.

J is TRBJ1-2 and V is TRBV28, with 7 bases that match TRBD1. The CDR3 extends over 15 amino acids. V lost 6 bases, J lost 0 bases, and 7 bases stayed unmatched. Germline loops: CDR1 MDHEN, CDR2 SYDVKM. In DNA form, the CDR3 reads TGTGCCAGCAGGCTACAGGGGACCACTAACTATGGCTACACCTTC. Its translation is CASRLQGTTNYGYTF.

The table lists this clone with a few counts. The CDR3 DNA is TGTGCCTGGAGGTGGACAGGGGTTACTGAAGCTTTCTTT. Amino acid sequence: CAWRWTGVTEAFF. The chain combines TRBV30 with TRBJ1-1, with TRBD1 matching 9 bases. The CDR3 has 13 amino acids. V was clipped by 3 bases and J by 5 bases; unmatched bases: 4. Germline V gene lookup returns CDR1 GTSNPN and CDR2 SVGIG (reference sequence).

In DNA, the CDR3 is TGTGCCAGCAGTTACTTGGGGAGGGAAAAACTGTTTTTT. Amino acids: CASSYLGREKLFF. J is TRBJ1-4 and V is TRBV6-5; D gene unclear. Germline V CDR1 and CDR2: MNHEY, SVGAGI. Trimming removed 1 base from V and 8 bases from J, with 8 bases in between. This CDR3 comprises 13 residues.

This chain links TRBV28 with TRBJ2-7; D uncertain. The CDR3 loop spans 11 amino acids. The V and J ends lost 4 bases and 6 bases respectively, with 7 bases between them. The germline V gene has CDR1 MDHEN and CDR2 SYDVKM. The CDR3 sequence is CASSSPREQYF. The CDR3 nucleotides are TGTGCCAGCAGTTCCCCGCGCGAGCAGTACTTC. The entire variable domain, with the rest obtained from reference TRBV28 and TRBJ2-7, is as follows: DVKVTQSSRYLVKRTGEKVFLECVQDMDHENMFWYRQDPGLGLRLIYFSYDVKMKEKGDIPEGYSVSREKKERFSLILESASTNQTSMYLCASSSPREQYFGPGTRLTVT.

The sample holds one count of this clone. The genes are TRBV6-6 and TRBJ2-3; 10 bases agree with TRBD2. The CDR3 is 14 amino acids. After removal of 10 bases from V and 1 base from J, the junction contained 5 bases not matched to a gene. The germline V gene encodes CDR1 MNHNY and CDR2 SVGAGI (reference sequence). The CDR3 DNA reads TGTGCCACGCGTGGGACTAGCGGCACAGATACGCAGTATTTT. Its protein is CATRGTSGTDTQYF.

This clone was seen once. The chain employs TRBV29-1 and TRBJ2-1; TRBD2 matches 9 bases. Germline CDR1 reads SQVTM; CDR2 reads ANQGSEA. The CDR3 is 13 residues long. The V and J ends lost 2 bases and 4 bases, in that order; junction bases with no gene match: 0. CDR3 nucleotide sequence: TGCAGCGTTGAACTAGCGGGATACAATGAGCAGTTCTTC. Protein: CSVELAGYNEQFF.

The chain employs TRBV7-9 and TRBJ1-2, with 9 bases lining up with TRBD1. Germline loops: CDR1 SEHNR, CDR2 FQNEAQ (reference sequence). The J segment lost 1 base and the V segment lost 4 bases, leaving 4 bases of the junction unmatched. The CDR3 is 15 amino acids. This CDR3 is CASSSTTGGNYGYTF. DNA for the CDR3: TGTGCCAGCAGCTCCACGACAGGGGGTAACTATGGCTACACCTTC. Filled out from reference TRBV7-9 and TRBJ1-2, the complete variable domain reads DTGVSQNPRHKITKRGQNVTFRCDPISEHNRLYWYRQTLGQGPEFLTYFQNEAQLEKSRLLSDRFSAERPKGSFSTLEIQRTEQGDSAMYLCASSSTTGGNYGYTFGSGTRLTVV.

This chain joins TRBV19 and TRBJ2-7; D is perhaps TRBD1 (5 bases). The CDR3 spans 17 residues. Between the trimmed V and J ends, which lost 3 bases and 2 bases, there was a span of 20 bases. The germline CDR1 and CDR2 sequences are LNHDA and SQIVND (reference sequence). In nucleotides, the CDR3 is TGTGCCAGTAGTATTTTATCCACAGGAGCGCCCGCCTACGAGCAGTACTTC. Translated: CASSILSTGAPAYEQYF.

This rearrangement joins TRBV5-1 to TRBJ2-2; no reliable D call. Trimming took off 3 bases at V and 2 bases at J, with 5 bases between the two ends. This CDR3 comprises 13 residues. CDR1 is SGHRS, CDR2 YFSETQ, per germline. CDR3 nucleotide sequence: TGCGCCAGCAGCTACGACAACACCGGGGAGCTGTTTTTT. This encodes CASSYDNTGELFF.

V and J are TRBV4-1 and TRBJ1-1; TRBD1 might be the D (6 bases). The germline CDR1 and CDR2 sequences are MGHRA and YSYEKL. Trimming took off 0 bases at V and 11 bases at J, with 25 bases between the two ends. CDR3 size: 17 residues. The CDR3: CASSQEGTGKEFLYAFF. DNA for the CDR3: TGCGCCAGCAGCCAAGAGGGTACAGGGAAAGAATTCTTGTACGCTTTCTTT.

The gene calls are TRBV6-5 and TRBJ1-2; D gene unclear. CDR3 length: 15 amino acids. Per germline, CDR1 MNHEY and CDR2 SVGAGI. V was pared by 1 base and J by 6 bases, with 15 bases between. CDR3 nucleotide sequence: TGTGCCAGCAGTTACTATGGACGTGGTCTTGATGGCTACACCTTC. Its translation: CASSYYGRGLDGYTF.

With regard to this clone: The sample has other DNA sequences that encode this CDR3 too. The V and J genes are TRBV18 and TRBJ1-2; 11 bases match TRBD1. The CDR3 is 14 residues long. Germline V gives CDR1 KGHSH, CDR2 LQKENI. The J segment lost 8 bases and the V segment lost 3 bases, leaving 5 bases of the junction unmatched. The CDR3 loop is CASSPGQGGLGYTF. The DNA of the CDR3 is TGTGCCAGCTCACCGGGACAGGGGGGGCTCGGCTACACCTTC.

V and J are TRBV28 and TRBJ2-1; TRBD2 matches 11 bases. This CDR3 spans 15 amino acids. CDR1 is MDHEN, CDR2 SYDVKM, per germline. The J segment lost 8 bases and the V segment lost 1 base, leaving 4 bases of the junction unmatched. The CDR3 reads CASSLYGLAGYEQFF. Written as DNA, the CDR3 is TGTGCCAGCAGTTTATATGGACTAGCGGGCTATGAGCAGTTCTTC.

The V gene is TRBV19, the J gene TRBJ2-3, with a weak D call TRBD2 (6 bases). The germline gives CDR1 LNHDA, CDR2 SQIVND (reference sequence). V was clipped by 3 bases and J by 0 bases, with 19 bases between them. The CDR3 spans 18 residues. CDR3 in amino acids: CASSIRRGGLSSTDTQYF. For the CDR3, the DNA is TGTGCCAGTAGTATTAGGAGGGGCGGACTCTCTAGCACAGATACGCAGTATTTT.